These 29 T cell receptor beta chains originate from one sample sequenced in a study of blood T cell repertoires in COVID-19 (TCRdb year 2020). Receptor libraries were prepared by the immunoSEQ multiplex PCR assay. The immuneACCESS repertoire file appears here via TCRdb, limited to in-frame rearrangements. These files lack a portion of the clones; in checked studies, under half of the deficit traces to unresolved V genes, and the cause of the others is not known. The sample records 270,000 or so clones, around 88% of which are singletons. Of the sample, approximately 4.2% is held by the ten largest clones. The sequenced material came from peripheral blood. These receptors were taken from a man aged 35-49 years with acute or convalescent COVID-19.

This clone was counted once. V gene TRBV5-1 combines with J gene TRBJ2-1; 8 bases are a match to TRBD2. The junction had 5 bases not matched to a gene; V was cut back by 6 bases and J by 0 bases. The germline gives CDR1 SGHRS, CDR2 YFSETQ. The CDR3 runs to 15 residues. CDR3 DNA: TGCGCCAGCACCGGCGGGGGGAACTCCTACAATGAGCAGTTCTTC. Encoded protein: CASTGGGNSYNEQFF. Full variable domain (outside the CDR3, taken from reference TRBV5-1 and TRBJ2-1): KAGVTQTPRYLIKTRGQQVTLSCSPISGHRSVSWYQQTPGQGLQFLFEYFSETQRNKGNFPGRFSGRQFSNSRSEMNVSTLELGDSALYLCASTGGGNSYNEQFFGPGTRLTVL.

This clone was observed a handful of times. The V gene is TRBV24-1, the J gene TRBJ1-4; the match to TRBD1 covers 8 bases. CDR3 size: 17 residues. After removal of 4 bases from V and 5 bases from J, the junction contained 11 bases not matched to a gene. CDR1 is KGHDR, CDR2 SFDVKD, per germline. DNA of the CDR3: TGTGCCACCAGTGACCGGCCGGGGAGACAGGGGAATGAAAAACTGTTTTTT. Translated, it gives CATSDRPGRQGNEKLFF.

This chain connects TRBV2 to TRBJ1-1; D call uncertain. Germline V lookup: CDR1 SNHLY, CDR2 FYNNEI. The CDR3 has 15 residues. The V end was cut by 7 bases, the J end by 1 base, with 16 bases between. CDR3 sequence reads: CASIGEGRGNTEAFF. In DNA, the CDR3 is TGTGCCAGCATCGGGGAAGGGCGAGGGAACACTGAAGCTTTCTTT.

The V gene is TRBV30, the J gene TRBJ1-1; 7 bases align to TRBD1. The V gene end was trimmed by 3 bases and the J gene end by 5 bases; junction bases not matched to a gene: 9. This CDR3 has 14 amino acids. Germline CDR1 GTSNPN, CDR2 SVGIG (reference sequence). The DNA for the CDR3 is TGTGCCTGGAGAAAGAGGGGGCAGTTGACTGAAGCTTTCTTT. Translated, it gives CAWRKRGQLTEAFF. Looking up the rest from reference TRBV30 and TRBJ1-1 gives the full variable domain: SQTIHQWPATLVQPVGSPLSLECTVEGTSNPNLYWYRQAAGRGLQLLFYSVGIGQISSEVPQNLSASRPQDRQFILSSKKLLLSDSGFYLCAWRKRGQLTEAFFGQGTRLTVV.

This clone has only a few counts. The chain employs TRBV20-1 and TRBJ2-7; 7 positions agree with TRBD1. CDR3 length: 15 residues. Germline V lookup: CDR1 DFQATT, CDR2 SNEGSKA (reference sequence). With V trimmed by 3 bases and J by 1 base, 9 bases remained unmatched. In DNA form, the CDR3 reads TGCAGTGCTAGTTACGGGACAGATCCTTCCTACGAGCAGTACTTC. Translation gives CSASYGTDPSYEQYF.

This CDR3 is CASSTYNEQFF. The CDR3 region has the DNA TGTGCCAGCAGTACTTACAATGAGCAGTTCTTC. The V gene is TRBV7-2, the J gene TRBJ2-1; D call uncertain. Germline assignment: CDR1 SGHTA and CDR2 FQGNSA. This CDR3 is 11 amino acids long. The V end lost 6 bases, the J end lost 4 bases, and 4 bases lay between the germline ends. The full variable domain, rest sourced from reference TRBV7-2 and TRBJ2-1, is GAGVSQSPSNKVTEKGKDVELRCDPISGHTALYWYRQSLGQGLEFLIYFQGNSAPDKSGLPSDRFSAERTGGSVSTLTIQRTQQEDSAVYLCASSTYNEQFFGPGTRLTVL.

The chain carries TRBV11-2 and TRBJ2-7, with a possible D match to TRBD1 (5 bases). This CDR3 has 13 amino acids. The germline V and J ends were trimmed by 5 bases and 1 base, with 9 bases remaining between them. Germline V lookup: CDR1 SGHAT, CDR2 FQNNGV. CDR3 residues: CASSKTDSYEQYF. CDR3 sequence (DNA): TGTGCCAGCAGCAAGACAGATTCCTACGAGCAGTACTTC.

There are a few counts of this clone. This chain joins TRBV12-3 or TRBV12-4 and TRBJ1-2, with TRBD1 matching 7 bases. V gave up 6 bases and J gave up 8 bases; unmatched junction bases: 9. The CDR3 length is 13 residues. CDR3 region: CASSFTTGNGYTF. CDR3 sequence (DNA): TGTGCCAGCAGCTTCACGACAGGGAACGGCTACACCTTC.

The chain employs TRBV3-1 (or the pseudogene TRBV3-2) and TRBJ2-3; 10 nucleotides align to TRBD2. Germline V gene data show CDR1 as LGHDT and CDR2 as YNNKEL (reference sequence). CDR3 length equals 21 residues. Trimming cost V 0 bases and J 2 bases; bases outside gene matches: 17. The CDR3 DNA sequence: TGTGCCAGCAGCCAAGAAGCGTTGGGAGTAGCGGGGGGAATGGTCACAGATACGCAGTATTTT. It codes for CASSQEALGVAGGMVTDTQYF.

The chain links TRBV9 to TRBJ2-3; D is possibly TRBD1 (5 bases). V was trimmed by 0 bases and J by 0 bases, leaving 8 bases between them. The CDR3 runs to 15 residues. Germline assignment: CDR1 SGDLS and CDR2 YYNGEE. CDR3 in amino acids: CASSVGGYSTDTQYF. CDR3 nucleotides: TGTGCCAGCAGCGTAGGGGGCTATAGCACAGATACGCAGTATTTT.

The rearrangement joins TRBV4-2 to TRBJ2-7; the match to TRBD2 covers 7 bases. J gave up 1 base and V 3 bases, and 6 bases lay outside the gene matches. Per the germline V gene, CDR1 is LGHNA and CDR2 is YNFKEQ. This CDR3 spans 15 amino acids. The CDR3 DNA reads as TGTGCCAGCAGCCACATAGCGGGCGGTTCCTACGAGCAGTACTTC. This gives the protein CASSHIAGGSYEQYF.

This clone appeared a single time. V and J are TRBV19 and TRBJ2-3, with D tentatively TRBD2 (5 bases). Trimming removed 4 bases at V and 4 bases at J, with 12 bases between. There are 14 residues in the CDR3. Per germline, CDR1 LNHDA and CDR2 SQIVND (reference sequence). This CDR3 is CASSRASYADTQYF. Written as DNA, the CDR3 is TGTGCCAGTAGTAGGGCTAGCTACGCAGATACGCAGTATTTT.

DNA for the CDR3: TGTGCCAGCAGCGCAGGGACAGTCGATTCACCCCTCCACTTT. Translating it yields CASSAGTVDSPLHF. The chain couples TRBV9 to TRBJ1-6; 7 bases fit TRBD1. CDR1 is SGDLS, CDR2 YYNGEE, per germline. This CDR3 is built from 14 residues. Trimming took 3 bases from V and 8 from J; bases not matched to a gene: 5.

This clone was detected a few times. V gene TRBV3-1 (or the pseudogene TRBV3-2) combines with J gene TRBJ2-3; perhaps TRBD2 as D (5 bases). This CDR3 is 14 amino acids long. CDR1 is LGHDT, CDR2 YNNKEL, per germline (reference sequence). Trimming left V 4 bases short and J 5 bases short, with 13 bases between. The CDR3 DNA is TGTGCCAGCAGCCTATTCGTCACTAGAGATACGCAGTATTTT. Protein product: CASSLFVTRDTQYF.

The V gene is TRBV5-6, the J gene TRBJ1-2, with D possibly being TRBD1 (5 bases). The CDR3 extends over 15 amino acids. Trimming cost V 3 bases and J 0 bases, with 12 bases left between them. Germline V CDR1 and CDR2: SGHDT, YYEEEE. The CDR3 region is CASSSYRFTNYGYTF. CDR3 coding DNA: TGTGCCAGCAGCTCATACAGGTTTACTAACTATGGCTACACCTTC.

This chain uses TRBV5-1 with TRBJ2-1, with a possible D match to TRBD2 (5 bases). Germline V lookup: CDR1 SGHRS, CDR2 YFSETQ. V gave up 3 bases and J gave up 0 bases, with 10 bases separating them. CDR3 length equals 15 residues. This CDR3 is CASSSEGNSYNEQFF. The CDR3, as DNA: TGCGCCAGCAGCTCCGAGGGTAACTCCTACAATGAGCAGTTCTTC.

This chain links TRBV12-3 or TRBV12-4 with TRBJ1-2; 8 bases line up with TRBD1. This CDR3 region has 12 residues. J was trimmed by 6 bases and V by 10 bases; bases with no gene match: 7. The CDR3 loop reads CATYSGGDGYTF. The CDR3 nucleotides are TGTGCCACCTACTCAGGGGGCGATGGCTACACCTTC.

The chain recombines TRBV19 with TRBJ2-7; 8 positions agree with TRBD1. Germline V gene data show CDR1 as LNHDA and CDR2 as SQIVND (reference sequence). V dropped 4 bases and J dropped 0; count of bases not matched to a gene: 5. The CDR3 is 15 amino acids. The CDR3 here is CASSTRTGFSYEQYF. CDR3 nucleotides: TGTGCCAGTAGTACCAGGACAGGGTTCTCCTACGAGCAGTACTTC.

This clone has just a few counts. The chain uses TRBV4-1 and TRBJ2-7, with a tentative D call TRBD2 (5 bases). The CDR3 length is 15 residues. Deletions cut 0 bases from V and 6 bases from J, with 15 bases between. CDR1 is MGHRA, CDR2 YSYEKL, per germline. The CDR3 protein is CASSQEYGYAGEQYF. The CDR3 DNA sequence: TGCGCCAGCAGCCAAGAGTATGGATACGCGGGCGAGCAGTACTTC.

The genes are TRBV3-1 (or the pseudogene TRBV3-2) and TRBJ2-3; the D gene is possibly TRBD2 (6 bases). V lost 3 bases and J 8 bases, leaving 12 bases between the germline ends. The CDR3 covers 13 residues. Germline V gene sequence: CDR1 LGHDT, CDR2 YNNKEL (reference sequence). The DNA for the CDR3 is TGTGCCAGCAGCCAGGACCCCGGGGGTACGCAGTATTTT. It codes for CASSQDPGGTQYF.

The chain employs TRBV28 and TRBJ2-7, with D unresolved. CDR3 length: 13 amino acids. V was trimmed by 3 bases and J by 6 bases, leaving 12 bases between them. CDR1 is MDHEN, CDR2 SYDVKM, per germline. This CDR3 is CASSFDLLREQYF. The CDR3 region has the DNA TGTGCCAGCAGTTTTGATCTACTACGCGAGCAGTACTTC.

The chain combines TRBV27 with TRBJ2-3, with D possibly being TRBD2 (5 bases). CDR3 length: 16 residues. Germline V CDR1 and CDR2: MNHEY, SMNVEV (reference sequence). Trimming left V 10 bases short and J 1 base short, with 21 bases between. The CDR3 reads CATARRSDYRTDTQYF. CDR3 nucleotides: TGTGCCACAGCAAGAAGAAGCGACTACCGCACAGATACGCAGTATTTT.

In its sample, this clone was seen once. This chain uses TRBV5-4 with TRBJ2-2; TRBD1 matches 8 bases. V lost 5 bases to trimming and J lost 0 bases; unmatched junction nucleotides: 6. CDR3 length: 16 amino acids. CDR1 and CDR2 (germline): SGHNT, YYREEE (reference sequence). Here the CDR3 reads CASRETGEANTGELFF. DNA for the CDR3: TGTGCCAGCAGGGAGACAGGGGAAGCGAACACCGGGGAGCTGTTTTTT.

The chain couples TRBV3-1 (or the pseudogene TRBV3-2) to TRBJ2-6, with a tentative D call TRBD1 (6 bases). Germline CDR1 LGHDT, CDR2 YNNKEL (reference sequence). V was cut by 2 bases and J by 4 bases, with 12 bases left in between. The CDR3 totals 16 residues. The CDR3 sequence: CASSQNTGSGANVLTF. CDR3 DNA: TGTGCCAGCAGCCAAAATACAGGGAGCGGGGCCAACGTCCTGACTTTC.

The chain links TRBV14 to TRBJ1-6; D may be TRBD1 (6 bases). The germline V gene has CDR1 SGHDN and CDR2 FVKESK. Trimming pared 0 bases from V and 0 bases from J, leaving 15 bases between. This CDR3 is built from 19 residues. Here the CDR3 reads CASSQDRVGGFSYNSPLHF. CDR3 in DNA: TGTGCCAGCAGCCAAGATAGGGTTGGGGGCTTCTCCTATAATTCACCCCTCCACTTT.

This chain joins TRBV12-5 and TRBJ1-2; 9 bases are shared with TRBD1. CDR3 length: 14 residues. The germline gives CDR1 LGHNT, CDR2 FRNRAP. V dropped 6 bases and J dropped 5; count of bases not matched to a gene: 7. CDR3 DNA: TGTGCTAGTGGAATATCGGGGACAGGGTATGGCTACACCTTC. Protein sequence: CASGISGTGYGYTF.

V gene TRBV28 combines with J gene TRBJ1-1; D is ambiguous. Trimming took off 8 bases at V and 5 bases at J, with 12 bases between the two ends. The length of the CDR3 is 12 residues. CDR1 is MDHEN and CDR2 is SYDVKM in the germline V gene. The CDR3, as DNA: TGTGCCAGCTACGGTCCGGGGACTGAAGCTTTCTTT. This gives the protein CASYGPGTEAFF.

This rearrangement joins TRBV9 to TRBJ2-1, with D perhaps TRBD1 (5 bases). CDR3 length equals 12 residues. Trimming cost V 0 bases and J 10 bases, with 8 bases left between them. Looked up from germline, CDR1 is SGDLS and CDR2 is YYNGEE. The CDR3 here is CASSVGPGEQFF. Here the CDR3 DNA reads TGTGCCAGCAGCGTAGGTCCAGGGGAGCAGTTCTTC.

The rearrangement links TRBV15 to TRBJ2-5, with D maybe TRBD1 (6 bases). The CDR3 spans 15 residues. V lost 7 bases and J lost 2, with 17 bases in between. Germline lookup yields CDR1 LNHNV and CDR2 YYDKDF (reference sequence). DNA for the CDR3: TGTGCCACCACCTCCTTACAGGGACGGCAAGAGACCCAGTACTTC. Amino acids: CATTSLQGRQETQYF.